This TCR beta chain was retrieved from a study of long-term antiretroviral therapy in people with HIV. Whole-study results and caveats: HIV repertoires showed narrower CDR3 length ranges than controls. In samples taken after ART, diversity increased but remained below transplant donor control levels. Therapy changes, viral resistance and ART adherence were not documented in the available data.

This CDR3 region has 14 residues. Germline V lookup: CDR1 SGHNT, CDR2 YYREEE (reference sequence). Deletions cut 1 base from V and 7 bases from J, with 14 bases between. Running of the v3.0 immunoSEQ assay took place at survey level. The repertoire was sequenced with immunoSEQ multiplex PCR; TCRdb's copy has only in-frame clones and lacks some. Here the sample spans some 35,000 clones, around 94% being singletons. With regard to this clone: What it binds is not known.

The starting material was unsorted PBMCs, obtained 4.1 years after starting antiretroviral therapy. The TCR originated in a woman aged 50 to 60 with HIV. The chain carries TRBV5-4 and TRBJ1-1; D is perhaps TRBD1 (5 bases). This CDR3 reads CASSLWGRQSEAFF. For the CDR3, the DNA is TGTGCCAGCAGCTTGTGGGGACGGCAAAGTGAAGCTTTCTTT.